The rows below give T cell receptor beta chains drawn from one sample of a study of cytomegalovirus exposure and HLA in healthy donors. Method: immunoSEQ multiplex PCR; TCRdb's copy keeps in-frame clones and lacks some. The sample has about 160,000 clones; around 81% are singletons. The sample comprised PBMCs. The origin of the receptors is a woman between 50 and 59 years old in good health and CMV-seronegative. CDR3s leave out the opening cysteine and the closing phenylalanine or tryptophan. Fields, in order: CDR3 protein, V gene.

CDR3 protein: ASSEEHRVDYGYT
V gene: TRBV2

CDR3 protein: AIQGGYNEQF
V gene: TRBV10-3

CDR3 protein: ASSDSYSNQPQH
V gene: TRBV6-4

CDR3 protein: ASSSPGQGKTEAF
V gene: TRBV4-1

CDR3 protein: ASRDTTKGANYGYT
V gene: TRBV28

CDR3 protein: ASSQTSGTGGEQY
V gene: TRBV6-5

CDR3 protein: ASSLLERDTETQY
V gene: TRBV7-9

CDR3 protein: ASSQEIAGEGEQY
V gene: TRBV4-3

CDR3 protein: ASSLGGRRGGSSETQY
V gene: TRBV5-4

CDR3 protein: ASSLRGLDTEAF
V gene: TRBV7-9

CDR3 protein: ASSQGSASGNTIY
V gene: TRBV14

CDR3 protein: SARQASGYT
V gene: TRBV20-1

CDR3 protein: ASSYGQLNSPLH
V gene: TRBV5-4

CDR3 protein: ASRDGGDTEAF
V gene: TRBV6-5

CDR3 protein: ASRLLTGGGTEAF
V gene: TRBV7-9

CDR3 protein: ASSTRLTNEQF
V gene: TRBV5-1

CDR3 protein: ASSESRIAQF
V gene: TRBV10-1

CDR3 protein: ASSLTTGVTEAF
V gene: TRBV6-6

CDR3 protein: ASSSIPGTTSVNEQF
V gene: TRBV5-8

CDR3 protein: ASSSTSGYNEQF
V gene: TRBV7-2

CDR3 protein: ASSQGQGKGAQY
V gene: TRBV11-2

CDR3 protein: ASSLYDRGEKLF
V gene: TRBV5-1

CDR3 protein: ASRFGEGQGYSPLH
V gene: TRBV19